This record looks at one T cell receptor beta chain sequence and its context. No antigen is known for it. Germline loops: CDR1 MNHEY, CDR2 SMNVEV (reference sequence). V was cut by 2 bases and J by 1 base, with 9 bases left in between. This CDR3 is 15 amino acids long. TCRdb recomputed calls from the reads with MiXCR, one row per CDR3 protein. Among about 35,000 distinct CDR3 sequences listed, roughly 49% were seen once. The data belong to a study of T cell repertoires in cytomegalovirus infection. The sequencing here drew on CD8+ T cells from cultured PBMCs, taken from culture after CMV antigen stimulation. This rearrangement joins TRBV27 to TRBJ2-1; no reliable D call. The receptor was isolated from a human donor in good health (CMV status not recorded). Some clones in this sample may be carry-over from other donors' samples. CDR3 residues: CASSLVVMSYNEQFF. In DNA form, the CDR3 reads TGTGCCAGCAGTTTAGTGGTAATGTCCTACAATGAGCAGTTCTTC.